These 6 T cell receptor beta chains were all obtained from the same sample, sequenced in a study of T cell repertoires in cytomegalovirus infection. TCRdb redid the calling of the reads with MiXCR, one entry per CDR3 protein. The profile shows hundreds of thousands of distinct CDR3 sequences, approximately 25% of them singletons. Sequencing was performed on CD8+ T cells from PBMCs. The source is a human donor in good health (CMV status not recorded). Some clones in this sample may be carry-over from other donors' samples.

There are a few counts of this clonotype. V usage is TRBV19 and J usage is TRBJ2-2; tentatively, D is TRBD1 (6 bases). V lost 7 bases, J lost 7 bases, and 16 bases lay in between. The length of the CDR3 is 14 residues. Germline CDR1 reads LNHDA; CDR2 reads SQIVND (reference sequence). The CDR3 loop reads CASIWTVGVGELFF. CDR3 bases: TGTGCCAGTATTTGGACAGTGGGAGTCGGGGAGCTGTTTTTT.

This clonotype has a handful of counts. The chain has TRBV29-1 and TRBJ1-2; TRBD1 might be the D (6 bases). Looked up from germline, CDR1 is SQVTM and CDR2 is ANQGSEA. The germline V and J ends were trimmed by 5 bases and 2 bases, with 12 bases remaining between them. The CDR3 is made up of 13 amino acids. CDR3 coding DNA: TGCAGCGTTATACAGGGATTCAACTATGGCTACACCTTC. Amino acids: CSVIQGFNYGYTF. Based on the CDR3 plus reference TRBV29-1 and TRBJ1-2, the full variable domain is SAVISQKPSRDICQRGTSLTIQCQVDSQVTMMFWYRQQPGQSLTLIATANQGSEATYESGFVIDKFPISRPNLTFSTLTVSNMSPEDSSIYLCSVIQGFNYGYTFGSGTRLTVV.

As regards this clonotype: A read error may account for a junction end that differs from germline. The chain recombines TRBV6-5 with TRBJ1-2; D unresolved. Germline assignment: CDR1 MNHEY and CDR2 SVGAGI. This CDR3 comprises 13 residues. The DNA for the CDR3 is TGTGCCAACAGTCCCGGACCGAGCTATGGCTACACCTTC. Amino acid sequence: CANSPGPSYGYTF.

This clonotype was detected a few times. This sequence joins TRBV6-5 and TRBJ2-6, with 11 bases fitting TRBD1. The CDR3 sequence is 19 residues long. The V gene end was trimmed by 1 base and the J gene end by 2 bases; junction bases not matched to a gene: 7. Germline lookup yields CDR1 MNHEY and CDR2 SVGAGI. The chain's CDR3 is CASSYWAGQGAAGANVLTF. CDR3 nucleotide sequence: TGTGCCAGCAGTTACTGGGCTGGACAGGGGGCGGCTGGGGCCAACGTCCTGACTTTC.

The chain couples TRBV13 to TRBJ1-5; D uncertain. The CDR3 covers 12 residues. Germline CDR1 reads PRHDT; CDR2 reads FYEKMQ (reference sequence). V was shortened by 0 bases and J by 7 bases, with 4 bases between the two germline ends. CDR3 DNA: TGTGCCAGCAGCTTAGGATGGCAGCCCCAGCATTTT. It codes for CASSLGWQPQHF.

The CDR3 region has the DNA TGCGCCAGCAGCTTGGACAGGGAAGGGACTGAAGCTTTCTTT. This encodes CASSLDREGTEAFF. V gene TRBV10-1 combines with J gene TRBJ1-1, with TRBD1 identical over 8 bases. The CDR3 totals 14 residues. The junction had 8 bases not matched to a gene; V was cut back by 6 bases and J by 5 bases. The V gene's germline CDR1 is WNHNN and CDR2 SYGVQD (reference sequence).